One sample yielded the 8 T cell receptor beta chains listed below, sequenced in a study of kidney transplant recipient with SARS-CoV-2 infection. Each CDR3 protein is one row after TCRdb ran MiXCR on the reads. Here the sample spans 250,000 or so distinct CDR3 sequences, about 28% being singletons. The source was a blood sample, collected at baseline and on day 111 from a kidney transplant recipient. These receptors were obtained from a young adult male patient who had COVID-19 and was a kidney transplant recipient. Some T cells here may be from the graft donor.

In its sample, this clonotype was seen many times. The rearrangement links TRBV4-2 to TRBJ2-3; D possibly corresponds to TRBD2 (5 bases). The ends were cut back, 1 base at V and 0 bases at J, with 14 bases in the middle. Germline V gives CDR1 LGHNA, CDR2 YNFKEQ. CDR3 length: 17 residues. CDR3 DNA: TGTGCCAGCAGCCAAGGACGGCTAGCTTCTAGCACAGATACGCAGTATTTT. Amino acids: CASSQGRLASSTDTQYF.

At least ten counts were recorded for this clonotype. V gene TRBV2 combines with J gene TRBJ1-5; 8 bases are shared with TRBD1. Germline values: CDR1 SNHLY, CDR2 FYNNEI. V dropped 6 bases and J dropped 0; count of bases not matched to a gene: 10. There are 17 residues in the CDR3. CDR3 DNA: TGTGCCAGCAGGGACAGGGCGGATCCTTATAGCAATCAGCCCCAGCATTTT. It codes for CASRDRADPYSNQPQHF.

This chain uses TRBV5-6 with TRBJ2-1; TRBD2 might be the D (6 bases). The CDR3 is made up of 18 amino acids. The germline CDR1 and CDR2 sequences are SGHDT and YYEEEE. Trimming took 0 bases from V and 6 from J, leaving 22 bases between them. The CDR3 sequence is CASSLVKGRNGAINEQFF. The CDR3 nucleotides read TGTGCCAGCAGCTTGGTTAAAGGGAGGAATGGGGCAATCAATGAGCAGTTCTTC.

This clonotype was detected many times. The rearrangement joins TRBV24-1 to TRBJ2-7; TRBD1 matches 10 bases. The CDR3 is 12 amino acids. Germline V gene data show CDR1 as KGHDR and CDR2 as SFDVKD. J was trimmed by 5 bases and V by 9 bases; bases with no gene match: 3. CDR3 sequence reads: CATRGQGDEQYF. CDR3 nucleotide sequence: TGTGCCACCCGCGGACAGGGGGACGAGCAGTACTTC.

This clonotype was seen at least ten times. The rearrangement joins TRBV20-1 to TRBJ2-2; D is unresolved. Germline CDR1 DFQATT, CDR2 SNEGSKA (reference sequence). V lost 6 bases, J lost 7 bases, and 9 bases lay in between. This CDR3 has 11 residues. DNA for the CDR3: TGCAGTGCCCGGACCGGCGGGGAGCTGTTTTTT. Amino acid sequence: CSARTGGELFF.

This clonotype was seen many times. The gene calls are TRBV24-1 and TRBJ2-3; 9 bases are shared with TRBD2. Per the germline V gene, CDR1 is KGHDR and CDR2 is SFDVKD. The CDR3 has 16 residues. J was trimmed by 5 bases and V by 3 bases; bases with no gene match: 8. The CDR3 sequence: CATSDTAGGYRDTQYF. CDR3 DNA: TGTGCCACCAGTGATACAGCGGGGGGCTACAGAGATACGCAGTATTTT.

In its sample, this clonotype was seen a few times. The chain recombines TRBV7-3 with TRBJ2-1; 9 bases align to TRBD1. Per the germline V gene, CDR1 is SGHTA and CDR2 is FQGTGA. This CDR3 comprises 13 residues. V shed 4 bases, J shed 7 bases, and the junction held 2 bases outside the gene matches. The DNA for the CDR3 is TGTGCCAGCAGCTCACAGGGGGCAAATGAGCAGTTCTTC. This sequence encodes CASSSQGANEQFF.

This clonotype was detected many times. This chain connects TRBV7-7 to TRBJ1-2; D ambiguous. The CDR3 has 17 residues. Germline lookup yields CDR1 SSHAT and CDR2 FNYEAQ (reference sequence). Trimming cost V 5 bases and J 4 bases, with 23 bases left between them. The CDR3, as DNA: TGTGCCAGCAGCGGCTCTCGTAAGTGCCGAAAGACCTATGGCTACACCTTC. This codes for CASSGSRKCRKTYGYTF.